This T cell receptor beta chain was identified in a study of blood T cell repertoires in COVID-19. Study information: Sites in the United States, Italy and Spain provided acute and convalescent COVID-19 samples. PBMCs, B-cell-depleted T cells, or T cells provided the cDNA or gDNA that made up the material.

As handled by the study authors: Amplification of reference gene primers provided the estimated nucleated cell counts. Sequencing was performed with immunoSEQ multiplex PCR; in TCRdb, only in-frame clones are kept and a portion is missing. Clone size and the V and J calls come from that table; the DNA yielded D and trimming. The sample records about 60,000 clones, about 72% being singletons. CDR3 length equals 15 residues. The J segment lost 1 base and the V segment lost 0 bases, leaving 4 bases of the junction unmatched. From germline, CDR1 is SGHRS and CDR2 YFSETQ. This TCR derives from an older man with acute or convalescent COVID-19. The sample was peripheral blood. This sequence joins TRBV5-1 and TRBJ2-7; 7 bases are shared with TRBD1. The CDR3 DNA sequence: TGCGCCAGCAGCTTGGCGCCAGGGGGATCCTACGAGCAGTACTTC. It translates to CASSLAPGGSYEQYF.